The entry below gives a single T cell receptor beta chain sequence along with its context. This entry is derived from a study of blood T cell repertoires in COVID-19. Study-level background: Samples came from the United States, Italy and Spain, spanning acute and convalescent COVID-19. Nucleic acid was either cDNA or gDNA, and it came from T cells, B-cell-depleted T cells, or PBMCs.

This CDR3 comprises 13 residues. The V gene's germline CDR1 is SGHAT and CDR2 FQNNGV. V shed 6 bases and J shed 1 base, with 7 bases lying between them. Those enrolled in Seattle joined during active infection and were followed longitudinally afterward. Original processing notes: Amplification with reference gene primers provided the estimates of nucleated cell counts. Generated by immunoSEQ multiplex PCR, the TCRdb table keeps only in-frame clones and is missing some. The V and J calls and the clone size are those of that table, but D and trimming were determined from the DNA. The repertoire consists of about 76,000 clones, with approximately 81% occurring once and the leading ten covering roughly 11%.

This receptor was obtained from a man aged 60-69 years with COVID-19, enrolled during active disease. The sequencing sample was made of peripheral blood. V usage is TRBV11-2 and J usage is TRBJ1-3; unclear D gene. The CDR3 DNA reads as TGTGCCAGCAGGAGTCCGTCTGGAAACACCATATATTTT. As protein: CASRSPSGNTIYF.